The clone carrying this T cell receptor beta chain was counted only a few times. Tregs were sorted as CD4+CD25+CD127-/low cells. TCRdb itself ran the 5' RACE reads through MiXCR, one entry per CDR3 protein. The data hold fewer than 55,000 distinct CDR3 sequences, with 22% observed a single time. Germline V gene sequence: CDR1 SGHRS, CDR2 YFSETQ. The CDR3 has 17 residues. The V gene end was trimmed by 3 bases and the J gene end by 2 bases; junction bases not matched to a gene: 7. What was sequenced was Tregs sorted from a lymph node. The chain carries TRBV5-1 and TRBJ2-5; 13 bases fit TRBD2. The source of this sequence is a female donor with breast cancer. DNA for the CDR3: TGCGCCAGCAGCTGGGGGACTAGCGGGAACATACAAGAGACCCAGTACTTC. This translates into CASSWGTSGNIQETQYF.